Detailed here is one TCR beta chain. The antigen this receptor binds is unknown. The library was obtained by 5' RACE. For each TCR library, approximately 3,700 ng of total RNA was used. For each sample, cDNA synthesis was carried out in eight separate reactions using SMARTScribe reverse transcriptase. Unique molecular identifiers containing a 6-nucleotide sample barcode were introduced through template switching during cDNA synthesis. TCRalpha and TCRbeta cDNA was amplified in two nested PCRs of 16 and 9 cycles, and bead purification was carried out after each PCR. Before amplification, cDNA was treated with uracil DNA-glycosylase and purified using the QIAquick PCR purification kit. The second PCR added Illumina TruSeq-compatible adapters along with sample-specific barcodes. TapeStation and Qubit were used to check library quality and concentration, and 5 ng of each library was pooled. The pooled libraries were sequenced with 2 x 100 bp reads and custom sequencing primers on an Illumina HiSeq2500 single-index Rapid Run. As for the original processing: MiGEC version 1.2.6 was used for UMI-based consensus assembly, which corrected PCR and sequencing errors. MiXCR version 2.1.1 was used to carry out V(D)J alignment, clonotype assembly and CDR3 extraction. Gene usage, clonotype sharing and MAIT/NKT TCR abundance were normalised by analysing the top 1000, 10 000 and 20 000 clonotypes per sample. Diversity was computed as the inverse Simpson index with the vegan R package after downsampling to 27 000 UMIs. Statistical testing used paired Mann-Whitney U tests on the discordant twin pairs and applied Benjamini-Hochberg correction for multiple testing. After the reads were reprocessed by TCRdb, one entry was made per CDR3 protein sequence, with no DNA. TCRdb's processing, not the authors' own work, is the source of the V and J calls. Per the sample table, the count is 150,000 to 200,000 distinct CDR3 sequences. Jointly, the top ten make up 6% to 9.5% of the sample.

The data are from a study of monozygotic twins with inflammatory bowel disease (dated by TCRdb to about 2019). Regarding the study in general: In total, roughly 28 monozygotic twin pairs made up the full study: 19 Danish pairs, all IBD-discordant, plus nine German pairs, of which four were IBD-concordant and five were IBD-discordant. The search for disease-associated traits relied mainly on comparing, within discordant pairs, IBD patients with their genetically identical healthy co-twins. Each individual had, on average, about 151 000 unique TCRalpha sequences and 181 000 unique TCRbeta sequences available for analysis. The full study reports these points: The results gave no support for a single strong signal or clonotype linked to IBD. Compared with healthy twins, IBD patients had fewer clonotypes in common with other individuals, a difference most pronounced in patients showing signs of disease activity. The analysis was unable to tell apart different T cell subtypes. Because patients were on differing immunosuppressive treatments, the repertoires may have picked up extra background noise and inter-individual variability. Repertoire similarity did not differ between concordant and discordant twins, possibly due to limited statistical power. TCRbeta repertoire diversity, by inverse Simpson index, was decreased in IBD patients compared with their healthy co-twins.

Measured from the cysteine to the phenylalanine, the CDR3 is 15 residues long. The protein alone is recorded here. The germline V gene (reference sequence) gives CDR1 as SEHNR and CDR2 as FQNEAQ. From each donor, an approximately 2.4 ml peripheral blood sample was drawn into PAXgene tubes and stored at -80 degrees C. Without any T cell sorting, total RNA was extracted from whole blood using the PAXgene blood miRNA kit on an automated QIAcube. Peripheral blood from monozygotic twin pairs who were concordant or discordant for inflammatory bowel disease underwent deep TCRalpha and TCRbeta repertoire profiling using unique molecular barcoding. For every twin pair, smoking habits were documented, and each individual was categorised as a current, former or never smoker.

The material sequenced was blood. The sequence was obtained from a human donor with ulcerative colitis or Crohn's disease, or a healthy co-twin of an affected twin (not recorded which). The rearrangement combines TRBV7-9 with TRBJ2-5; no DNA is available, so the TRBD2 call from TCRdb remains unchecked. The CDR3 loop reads CASSPRTSGQETQYF. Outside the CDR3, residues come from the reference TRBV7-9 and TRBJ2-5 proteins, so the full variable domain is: DTGVSQNPRHKITKRGQNVTFRCDPISEHNRLYWYRQTLGQGPEFLTYFQNEAQLEKSRLLSDRFSAERPKGSFSTLEIQRTEQGDSAMYLCASSPRTSGQETQYFGPGTRLLVL.